These 16 T cell receptor beta chains were sequenced from one sample in a study of Ad26.COV2.S vaccination and SARS-CoV-2 variants. Repertoires were generated with immunoSEQ multiplex PCR, while TCRdb's copy carries only in-frame clones and drops some. The table includes 510,000 or so clones, approximately 90% detected once. Treatment indicated: some 20 received Ad26.COV2.S at low or high dose, single or two shots; 5 received placebo; per-sample allocation not given. The study sampled participants on day 63 after the first vaccine or placebo injection. The sequenced sample was peripheral blood, obtained in a trial of Ad26.COV2.S vaccine versus placebo. Receptors originate from a person aged 18-65 years who received the Ad26.COV2.S COVID-19 vaccine or a placebo.

This chain links TRBV7-9 with TRBJ2-1; 7 bases align to TRBD2. This CDR3 has 17 residues. The V gene end was trimmed by 5 bases and the J gene end by 4 bases; junction bases not matched to a gene: 14. Germline loops: CDR1 SEHNR, CDR2 FQNEAQ (reference sequence). CDR3 protein: CASSPRVGGRAYNEQFF. The CDR3, as DNA: TGTGCCAGCAGCCCCCGCGTGGGCGGGAGAGCATACAATGAGCAGTTCTTC.

This chain joins TRBV5-1 and TRBJ2-1; TRBD2 agrees at 8 bases. Germline lookup yields CDR1 SGHRS and CDR2 YFSETQ. V lost 7 bases and J lost 7; bases outside the gene matches: 7. This CDR3 contains 13 residues. CDR3 region: CASGREGFNEQFF. The CDR3 DNA follows: TGCGCCAGCGGACGGGAGGGCTTTAATGAGCAGTTCTTC.

The V and J genes are TRBV30 and TRBJ1-1; weak D call: TRBD1 (5 bases). The germline V gene has CDR1 GTSNPN and CDR2 SVGIG (reference sequence). V lost 0 bases to trimming and J lost 1 base, with 12 bases between them. The CDR3 consists of 15 residues. For the CDR3, the DNA is TGTGCCTGGAGTGTACGGGGCCCCAAGAACACTGAAGCTTTCTTT. This gives the protein CAWSVRGPKNTEAFF.

This clone was seen a handful of times. The rearrangement joins TRBV5-6 to TRBJ1-5; no clear D gene. There are 16 residues in the CDR3. V lost 4 bases to trimming and J lost 6 bases, with 20 bases between them. CDR1 and CDR2 from the germline V gene are SGHDT and YYEEEE. The CDR3 here is CASSPLAVGKLQPQHF. The CDR3 bases are TGTGCCAGCAGCCCGTTAGCAGTTGGGAAACTTCAGCCCCAGCATTTT.

The chain links TRBV7-8 to TRBJ2-3, with 9 positions matching TRBD2. The CDR3 sequence is 18 residues long. Germline loops: CDR1 SGHVS, CDR2 FQNEAQ. V was pared by 2 bases and J by 4 bases, with 13 bases of the junction left unmatched. The CDR3 DNA follows: TGTGCCAGCAGCTTAAGTATTGCGGCGGGAGGGCCATCAGATACGCAGTATTTT. As protein: CASSLSIAAGGPSDTQYF.

V and J are TRBV27 and TRBJ1-1, with a tentative D call TRBD1 (6 bases). This CDR3 contains 15 residues. In germline, CDR1 is MNHEY, CDR2 SMNVEV (reference sequence). Trimming removed 5 bases from V and 4 bases from J, with 17 bases in between. CDR3 in DNA: TGTGCCAGCAGTGAGGTCGGGGGCTGGTCCACTGAAGCTTTCTTT. Amino acid sequence: CASSEVGGWSTEAFF.

The chain couples TRBV6-2 or TRBV6-3 to TRBJ2-2; D perhaps matches TRBD1 (5 bases). This CDR3 contains 14 residues. CDR1 and CDR2 from the germline V gene are MNHEY and SVGEGT. V lost 6 bases to trimming and J lost 5 bases, with 13 bases between them. This CDR3 reads CASSQGMWTGELFF. The CDR3 DNA reads TGTGCCAGCAGCCAGGGCATGTGGACCGGGGAGCTGTTTTTT.

The V call is TRBV19, the J call TRBJ2-1, with 11 bases fitting TRBD2. The CDR3 totals 15 residues. With 7 bases clipped from V and 7 bases from J, the junction kept 9 bases outside the gene matches. The V gene's germline CDR1 is LNHDA and CDR2 SQIVND (reference sequence). CDR3 in DNA: TGTGCCAGTACAATTAGCGGGAGGGCCAGTAATGAGCAGTTCTTC. It translates to CASTISGRASNEQFF. The entire variable domain, with the rest obtained from reference TRBV19 and TRBJ2-1, is as follows: DGGITQSPKYLFRKEGQNVTLSCEQNLNHDAMYWYRQDPGQGLRLIYYSQIVNDFQKGDIAEGYSVSREKKESFPLTVTSAQKNPTAFYLCASTISGRASNEQFFGPGTRLTVL.

As to this clone: The same CDR3 also results from other DNA sequences found in this sample. The chain combines TRBV29-1 with TRBJ1-1; 8 positions agree with TRBD1. Germline assignment: CDR1 SQVTM and CDR2 ANQGSEA. The CDR3 runs to 13 residues. The V gene end was trimmed by 3 bases and the J gene end by 1 base; junction bases not matched to a gene: 1. CDR3 region: CSVDRGPNTEAFF. As DNA, the CDR3 is TGCAGCGTTGACAGGGGGCCGAACACTGAAGCTTTCTTT.

The V gene is TRBV29-1, the J gene TRBJ2-5; tentative D call: TRBD1 (5 bases). The CDR3 is 13 residues long. Germline CDR1 is SQVTM and CDR2 is ANQGSEA. V was cut by 3 bases and J by 4 bases, with 12 bases left in between. The CDR3 spells CSVDRVGRETQYF. As DNA, the CDR3 is TGCAGCGTTGACAGGGTGGGCCGAGAGACCCAGTACTTC. The full variable domain, completed using reference TRBV29-1 and TRBJ2-5, is SAVISQKPSRDICQRGTSLTIQCQVDSQVTMMFWYRQQPGQSLTLIATANQGSEATYESGFVIDKFPISRPNLTFSTLTVSNMSPEDSSIYLCSVDRVGRETQYFGPGTRLLVL.

This clone was seen a single time. The chain uses TRBV19 and TRBJ2-7; 11 positions match TRBD2. CDR1 LNHDA and CDR2 SQIVND come from the germline V gene (reference sequence). V trimming: 4 bases; J trimming: 7 bases; junction bases outside the gene matches: 6. The CDR3 is 14 residues long. The CDR3 spells CASSKMGTSGEQYF. Written as DNA, the CDR3 is TGTGCCAGTAGTAAAATGGGGACTAGCGGTGAGCAGTACTTC.

This sequence joins TRBV4-1 and TRBJ2-7, with a weak D call TRBD2 (5 bases). Between the trimmed V and J ends, which lost 0 bases and 6 bases, there was a span of 15 bases. Germline-derived CDR1 and CDR2 are MGHRA and YSYEKL. This CDR3 spans 15 amino acids. The CDR3 DNA reads as TGCGCCAGCAGCCAAGAAAGCGGACTCTTCGCCGAGCAGTACTTC. Protein sequence: CASSQESGLFAEQYF.

In its sample, this clone was seen once. This rearrangement joins TRBV30 to TRBJ2-1; D not resolved. V lost 1 base to trimming and J lost 7 bases, with 5 bases between them. Germline CDR1 and CDR2: GTSNPN and SVGIG (reference sequence). The CDR3 contains 11 residues. This CDR3 is CAWSARNEQFF. The CDR3 DNA reads TGTGCCTGGAGTGCCCGGAATGAGCAGTTCTTC.

This chain uses TRBV3-1 (or the pseudogene TRBV3-2) with TRBJ2-5, with D tentatively TRBD1 or TRBD2 (5 bases each). In germline, CDR1 is LGHDT, CDR2 YNNKEL (reference sequence). V was shortened by 0 bases and J by 6 bases, with 17 bases between the two germline ends. The CDR3 length is 16 residues. CDR3 sequence: CASSQERGSDVQTQYF. CDR3 DNA: TGTGCCAGCAGCCAAGAGAGGGGATCGGACGTTCAGACCCAGTACTTC.

The chain joins TRBV29-1 to TRBJ1-1; D is uncertain. The CDR3 length is 12 residues. V shed 6 bases and J shed 1 base, with 9 bases lying between them. Germline V gene lookup returns CDR1 SQVTM and CDR2 ANQGSEA. The CDR3 spells CSVVASNTEAFF. DNA of the CDR3: TGCAGCGTAGTAGCTTCGAACACTGAAGCTTTCTTT.

This clone was detected only a few times. The chain is built from TRBV5-1 and TRBJ1-2, with a tentative D call TRBD1 (5 bases). With 4 bases removed from V and 4 bases from J, the gap between germline ends came to 11 bases. Germline loops: CDR1 SGHRS, CDR2 YFSETQ. This CDR3 region has 13 residues. CDR3 in amino acids: CASSPAGGYGYTF. In DNA form, the CDR3 reads TGCGCCAGCAGCCCGGCCGGGGGCTATGGCTACACCTTC.